The T cell receptor (beta chain) under discussion was sequenced for a study of blood T cell repertoires in COVID-19. The method was immunoSEQ multiplex PCR; TCRdb's version includes in-frame clones alone and lacks a portion of them. This repertoire shows roughly 100,000 clones, roughly 87% found once; its top ten account for less than 6.5%. This sequence was found in a woman of 80 years or more with active COVID-19. Sequenced material: peripheral blood.

As DNA, the CDR3 is TGTGCCAGCAGCTTATTTGTATCCTACAATGAGCAGTTCTTC. Translating gives CASSLFVSYNEQFF. This sequence joins TRBV7-9 and TRBJ2-1, with D unclear. The germline CDR1 and CDR2 sequences are SEHNR and FQNEAQ (reference sequence). There are 14 residues in the CDR3. Deletions cut 2 bases from V and 1 base from J, with 6 bases between.